Included here is one T cell receptor beta chain sequence, with context. What it binds is not known. These data come from a study of shared clonotypes between healthy human individuals. Points from the study as a whole: Against clonotypes common to all four donors, non-shared ones had lower generation probabilities. Between a handful of donors, naive CD4 clonotypes were shared at a level of around 5.2%.

As defined, naive CD8 cells were CD45RO-negative and positively selected for CCR7, with terminally differentiated effector memory CD45RA+ cells excluded. Every contributor of samples was a Caucasian grown-up residing in Nashville, Tennessee. The CDR3 consists of 14 residues. The J segment lost 2 bases and the V segment lost 5 bases, leaving 6 bases of the junction unmatched. CDR1 and CDR2 (germline): SQVTM, ANQGSEA. Running of the assay took place at deep level. Assay: immunoSEQ multiplex PCR; the TCRdb copy retains only in-frame clones and omits some. The table records about 650,000 clones, roughly 96% of them present only once.

This receptor was taken from a woman aged 25 to 45 in good health. Sequenced input: naive CD8+ T cells sorted from blood. The chain links TRBV29-1 to TRBJ2-1, with 7 bases that match TRBD2. In nucleotides, the CDR3 is TGCAGCGTTACTAGCGAGAGTCCCTACAATGAGCAGTTCTTC. Translation gives CSVTSESPYNEQFF.